This T cell receptor (beta chain) stems from a study of Graves' ophthalmopathy and Graves' hyperthyroidism. Deletions cut 3 bases from V and 8 bases from J, with 10 bases between. The CDR3 totals 11 residues. The germline V gene has CDR1 GTSNPN and CDR2 SVGIG (reference sequence). This clonotype was recorded at least ten times. Amplified TCR beta CDR3 regions were obtained using RNA transcripts as template. An initial RT-PCR round employing HTBI primers preceded a second-round multiplex PCR. Each CDR3 protein gets one entry after TCRdb re-called the multiplex PCR reads with MiXCR. Of hundreds of thousands of distinct CDR3 sequences in the sample, about 24% were seen once.

This TCR was recovered from a woman under 30 with stable Graves' hyperthyroidism. Some clones in this sample may be carry-over from other donors' samples. The sample was peripheral blood. The V call is TRBV30, the J call TRBJ1-1; no definite D call. The CDR3 loop is CAWSGELEAFF. The CDR3 DNA is TGTGCCTGGAGCGGGGAGCTAGAAGCTTTCTTT.